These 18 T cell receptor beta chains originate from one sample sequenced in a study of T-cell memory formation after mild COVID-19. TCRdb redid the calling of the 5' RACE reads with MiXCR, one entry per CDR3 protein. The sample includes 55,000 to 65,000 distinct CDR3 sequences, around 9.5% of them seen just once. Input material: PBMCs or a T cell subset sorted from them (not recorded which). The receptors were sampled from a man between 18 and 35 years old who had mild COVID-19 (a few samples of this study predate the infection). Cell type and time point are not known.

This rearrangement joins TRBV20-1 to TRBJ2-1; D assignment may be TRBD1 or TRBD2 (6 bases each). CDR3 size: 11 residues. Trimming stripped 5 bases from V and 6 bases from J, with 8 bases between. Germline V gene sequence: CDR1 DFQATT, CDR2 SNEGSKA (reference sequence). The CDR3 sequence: CSAEGGNEQFF. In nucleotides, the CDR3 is TGCAGTGCTGAGGGGGGCAATGAGCAGTTCTTC.

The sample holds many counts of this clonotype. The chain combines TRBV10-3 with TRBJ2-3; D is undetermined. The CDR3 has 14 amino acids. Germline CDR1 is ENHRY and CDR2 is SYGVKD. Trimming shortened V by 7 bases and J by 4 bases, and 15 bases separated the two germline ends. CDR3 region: CAIMATAQPDTQYF. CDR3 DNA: TGTGCCATCATGGCCACGGCCCAGCCAGATACGCAGTATTTT.

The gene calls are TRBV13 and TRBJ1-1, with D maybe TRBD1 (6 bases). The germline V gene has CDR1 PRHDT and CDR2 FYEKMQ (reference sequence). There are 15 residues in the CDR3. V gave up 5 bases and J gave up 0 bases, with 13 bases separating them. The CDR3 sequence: CASSARGRLNTEAFF. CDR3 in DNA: TGTGCCAGCAGCGCCCGGGGGCGGCTGAACACTGAAGCTTTCTTT.

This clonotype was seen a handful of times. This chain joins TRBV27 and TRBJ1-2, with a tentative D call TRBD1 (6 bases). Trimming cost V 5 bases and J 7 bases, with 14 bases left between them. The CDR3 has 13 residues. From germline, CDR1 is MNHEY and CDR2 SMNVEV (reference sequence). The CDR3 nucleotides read TGTGCCAGCAGTGACACGCGCAGGGGTGGCTACACCTTC. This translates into CASSDTRRGGYTF.

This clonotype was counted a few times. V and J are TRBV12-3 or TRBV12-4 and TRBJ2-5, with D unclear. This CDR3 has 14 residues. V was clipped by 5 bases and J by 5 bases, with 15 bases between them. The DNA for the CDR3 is TGTGCCAGCAGTCCATATAGAGAGAGGGAGACCCAGTACTTC. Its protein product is CASSPYRERETQYF.

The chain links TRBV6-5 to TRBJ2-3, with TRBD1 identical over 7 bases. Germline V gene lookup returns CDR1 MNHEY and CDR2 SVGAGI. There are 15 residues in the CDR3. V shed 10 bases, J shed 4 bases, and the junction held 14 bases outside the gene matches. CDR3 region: CATRRRGGIPDTQYF. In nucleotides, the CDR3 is TGTGCCACCCGAAGGAGAGGGGGCATCCCAGATACGCAGTATTTT.

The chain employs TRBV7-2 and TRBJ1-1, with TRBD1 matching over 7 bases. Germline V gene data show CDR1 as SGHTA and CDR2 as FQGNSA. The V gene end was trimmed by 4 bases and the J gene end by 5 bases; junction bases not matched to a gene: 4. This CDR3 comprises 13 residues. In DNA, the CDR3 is TGTGCCAGCAGCTGGTCAGGGGGTACTGAAGCTTTCTTT. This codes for CASSWSGGTEAFF.

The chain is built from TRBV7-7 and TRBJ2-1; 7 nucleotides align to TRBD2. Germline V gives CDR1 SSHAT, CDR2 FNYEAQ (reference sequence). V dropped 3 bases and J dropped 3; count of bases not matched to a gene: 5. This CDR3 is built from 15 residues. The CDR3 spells CASSFGLAVYNEQFF. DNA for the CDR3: TGTGCCAGCAGCTTTGGGCTAGCGGTCTACAATGAGCAGTTCTTC.

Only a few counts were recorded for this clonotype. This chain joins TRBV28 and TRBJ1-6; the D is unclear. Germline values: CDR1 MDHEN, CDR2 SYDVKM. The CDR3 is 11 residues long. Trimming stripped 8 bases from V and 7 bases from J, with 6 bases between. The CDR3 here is CASARNSPLHF. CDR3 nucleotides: TGTGCCAGCGCTAGGAATTCACCCCTCCACTTT.

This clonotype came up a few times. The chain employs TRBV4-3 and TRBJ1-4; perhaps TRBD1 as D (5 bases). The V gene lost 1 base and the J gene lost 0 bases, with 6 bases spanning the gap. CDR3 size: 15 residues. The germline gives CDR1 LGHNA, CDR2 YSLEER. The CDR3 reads CASSQGTTTNEKLFF. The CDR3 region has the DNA TGCGCCAGCAGCCAAGGGACAACAACTAATGAAAAACTGTTTTTT.

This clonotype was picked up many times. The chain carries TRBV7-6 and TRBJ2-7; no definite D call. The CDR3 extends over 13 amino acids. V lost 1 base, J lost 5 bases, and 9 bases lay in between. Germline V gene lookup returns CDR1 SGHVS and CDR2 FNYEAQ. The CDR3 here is CASSLEGWNEQYF. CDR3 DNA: TGTGCCAGCAGCTTAGAGGGCTGGAACGAGCAGTACTTC.

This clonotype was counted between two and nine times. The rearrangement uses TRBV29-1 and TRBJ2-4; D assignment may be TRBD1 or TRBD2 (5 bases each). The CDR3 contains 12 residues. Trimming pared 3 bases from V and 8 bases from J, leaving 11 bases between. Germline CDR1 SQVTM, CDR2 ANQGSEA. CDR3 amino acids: CSVDLLGDIQYF. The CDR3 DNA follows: TGCAGCGTTGACCTCCTGGGGGACATTCAGTACTTC.

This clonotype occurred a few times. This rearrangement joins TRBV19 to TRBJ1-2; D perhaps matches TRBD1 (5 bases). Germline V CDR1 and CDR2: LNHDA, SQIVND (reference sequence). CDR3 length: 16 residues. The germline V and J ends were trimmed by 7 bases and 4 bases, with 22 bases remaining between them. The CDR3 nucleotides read TGTGCCAGTACCCGAGACAGTCGCCGAGAGGGCTATGGCTACACCTTC. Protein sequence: CASTRDSRREGYGYTF.

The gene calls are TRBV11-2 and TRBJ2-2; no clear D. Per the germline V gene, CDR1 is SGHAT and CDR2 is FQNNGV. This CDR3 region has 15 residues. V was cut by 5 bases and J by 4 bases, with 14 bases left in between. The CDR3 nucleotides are TGTGCCAGCAGCACCCGTGGCGGCAGCACCGGGGAGCTGTTTTTT. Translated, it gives CASSTRGGSTGELFF.

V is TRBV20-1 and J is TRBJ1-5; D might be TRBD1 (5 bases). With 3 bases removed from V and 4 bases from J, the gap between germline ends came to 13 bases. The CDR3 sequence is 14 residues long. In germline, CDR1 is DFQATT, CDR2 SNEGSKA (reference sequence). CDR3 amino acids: CSARGGARNQPQHF. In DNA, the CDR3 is TGCAGTGCTAGGGGCGGGGCCAGGAATCAGCCCCAGCATTTT.

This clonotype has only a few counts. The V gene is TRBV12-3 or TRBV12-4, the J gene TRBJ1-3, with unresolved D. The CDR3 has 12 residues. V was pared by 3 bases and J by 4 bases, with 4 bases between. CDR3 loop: CASSLGGNTIYF. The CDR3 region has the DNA TGTGCCAGCAGTTTGGGCGGAAACACCATATATTTT.

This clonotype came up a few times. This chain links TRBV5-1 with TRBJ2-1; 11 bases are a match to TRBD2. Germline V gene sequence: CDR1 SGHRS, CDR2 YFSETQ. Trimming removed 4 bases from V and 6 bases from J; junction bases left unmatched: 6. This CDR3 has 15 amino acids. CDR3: CASSAVSGGANEQFF. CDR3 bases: TGCGCCAGCAGCGCAGTTAGCGGGGGGGCCAATGAGCAGTTCTTC.

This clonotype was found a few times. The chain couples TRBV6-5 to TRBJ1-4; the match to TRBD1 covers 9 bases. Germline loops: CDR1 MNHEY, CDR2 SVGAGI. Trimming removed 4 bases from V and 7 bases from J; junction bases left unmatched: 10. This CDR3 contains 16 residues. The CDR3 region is CASSSLYAGQGEKLFF. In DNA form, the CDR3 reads TGTGCCAGCAGTTCCCTTTACGCGGGACAGGGTGAAAAACTGTTTTTT.